The 8 T cell receptor beta chains reported below all come from one sample, sequenced in a study of CDR3 diversity in severe acne. TCRdb re-derived calls from the PCR reads in MiXCR, one entry per CDR3 protein. The repertoire holds about 98,000 distinct CDR3 sequences, with 51% as singletons. Specimen: blood. The receptors originated from a male donor with acne.

This clonotype is a singleton in its sample. A read error is possible here, since a much larger clone lies one base away. The V gene is TRBV11-2, the J gene TRBJ2-1; D is possibly TRBD1 or TRBD2 (5 bases each). Germline CDR1 and CDR2: SGHAT and FQNNGV. The CDR3 spans 14 residues. The CDR3 coding sequence is TGCGCCAGCAGCCAACTAGTGGGGGTGAATGAGCAGTTCTTC. Translating it yields CASSQLVGVNEQFF.

With respect to this clonotype: It is likely a read error, because the conserved phenylalanine at the end of the CDR3 is missing. V usage is TRBV3-1 and J usage is TRBJ1-1; 7 nucleotides match TRBD1. V was clipped by 3 bases and J by 5 bases; unmatched bases: 3. This CDR3 contains 13 residues. Germline V gene sequence: CDR1 LGHDT, CDR2 YNNKEL (reference sequence). The CDR3 region has the DNA TGTGCCAGCAGCCAGAGGGGGCGAACTGAAGCTTTCCTT. Translated, it gives CASSQRGRTEAFL.

Within the sample, this clonotype is medium-sized. The CDR3 reads CASSLAFGKAFF. The CDR3 nucleotides are TGTGCCAGCAGCTTAGCGTTCGGGAAAGCTTTCTTT. V and J are TRBV7-9 and TRBJ1-1; D unresolved. CDR3 length: 12 residues. V shed 0 bases and J shed 9 bases, with 8 bases lying between them. Germline V gene data show CDR1 as SEHNR and CDR2 as FQNEAQ (reference sequence). Supplemented by reference TRBV7-9 and TRBJ1-1, the full variable domain reads DTGVSQNPRHKITKRGQNVTFRCDPISEHNRLYWYRQTLGQGPEFLTYFQNEAQLEKSRLLSDRFSAERPKGSFSTLEIQRTEQGDSAMYLCASSLAFGKAFFGQGTRLTVV.

The genes are TRBV12-3 or TRBV12-4 and TRBJ2-7; no reliable D call. V lost 6 bases to trimming and J lost 3 bases, with 9 bases between them. This CDR3 is 12 amino acids long. CDR3: CASSTEDYEQYF. The CDR3 DNA follows: TGTGCCAGCAGCACAGAAGACTACGAGCAGTACTTC.

V gene TRBV28 combines with J gene TRBJ2-1; D is possibly TRBD1 or TRBD2 (5 bases each). Per germline, CDR1 MDHEN and CDR2 SYDVKM. The V end lost 3 bases, the J end lost 0 bases, and 15 bases lay between the germline ends. CDR3 length: 17 residues. The CDR3 reads CASSLDVGDVSYNEQFF. The CDR3 coding sequence is TGTGCCAGCAGTTTGGACGTCGGGGACGTCTCCTACAATGAGCAGTTCTTC.

This clonotype has a single count. The chain employs TRBV11-1 and TRBJ2-5, with D maybe TRBD2 (5 bases). CDR3 length: 15 amino acids. In germline, CDR1 is SGHAT, CDR2 FQDESV (reference sequence). Trimming left V 4 bases short and J 5 bases short, with 17 bases between. The CDR3 DNA is TGTGCCAGCAGCTCCTCCCTAAGGAGCGGCGAGACCCAGTACTTC. Residues: CASSSSLRSGETQYF.

The chain carries TRBV20-1 and TRBJ2-5, with D possibly being TRBD2 (5 bases). Germline CDR1 reads DFQATT; CDR2 reads SNEGSKA (reference sequence). This CDR3 contains 15 residues. V shed 1 base and J shed 0 bases, with 12 bases lying between them. CDR3 region: CSARVQISDQETQYF. CDR3 DNA: TGCAGTGCTAGAGTGCAGATTAGCGACCAAGAGACCCAGTACTTC.

The rearrangement uses TRBV5-4 and TRBJ1-1, with a weak D call TRBD1 (5 bases). The CDR3 has 15 residues. Germline assignment: CDR1 SGHNT and CDR2 YYREEE (reference sequence). Deletions cut 1 base from V and 6 bases from J, with 16 bases between. DNA for the CDR3: TGTGCCAGCAGCTTGCGGGGCCTGAAGAATCCTGAAGCTTTCTTT. As protein: CASSLRGLKNPEAFF.